A selection of T cell receptor beta chains follows, all from one sample in a study of response to subunit inactivated influenza vaccine. TCRdb processed the RT-PCR reads anew with MiXCR; each CDR3 protein has one entry. The sample lists 800,000 to 1,000,000 distinct CDR3 sequences; 21% were seen once. This material consisted of PBMCs from blood, taken 5 days after vaccination. The receptors originated from a man in his fifties or sixties who received an inactivated influenza vaccine. CDR3s leave out the opening cysteine and the closing phenylalanine or tryptophan. Expanded clones are given a class, and other clones once, few, many or no size at all.

CDR3aa: ASSRGGEDTQY
v_gene: TRBV11-3
len: 11
abundance: -
j_gene: TRBJ2-3

CDR3aa: ASSLRGPTGIEQY
v_gene: TRBV7-9
len: 13
abundance: -
j_gene: TRBJ2-7

CDR3aa: ASSEGTGGYEQF
v_gene: TRBV6-1
len: 12
abundance: -
j_gene: TRBJ2-1

CDR3aa: ASSLVRGGNEQF
v_gene: TRBV7-8
len: 12
abundance: many
j_gene: TRBJ2-1

CDR3aa: ASRHTSGRIGDNEQF
v_gene: TRBV28
len: 15
abundance: few
j_gene: TRBJ2-1

CDR3aa: AISDPGWGYT
v_gene: TRBV10-3
len: 10
abundance: -
j_gene: TRBJ1-2

CDR3aa: ASSYTGTSGTEQF
v_gene: TRBV7-8
len: 13
abundance: -
j_gene: TRBJ2-1

CDR3aa: ASRRLAGGQETQY
v_gene: TRBV3-1
len: 13
abundance: -
j_gene: TRBJ2-5

CDR3aa: ASSQEGTGLGSPLH
v_gene: TRBV4-3
len: 14
abundance: few
j_gene: TRBJ1-6

CDR3aa: ASSLRGTKADTQY
v_gene: TRBV7-2
len: 13
abundance: -
j_gene: TRBJ2-3

CDR3aa: ATSSGGLGADTQY
v_gene: TRBV15
len: 13
abundance: -
j_gene: TRBJ2-3

CDR3aa: ASSLGRADPAKNIQY
v_gene: TRBV5-1
len: 15
abundance: once
j_gene: TRBJ2-4